This passage covers 20 T cell receptor beta chains from one sample sequenced in a study of CD4 T cells in relation to SARS-CoV-2 and coronaviruses. Sequencing was performed with immunoSEQ multiplex PCR; in TCRdb, only in-frame clones are kept and a portion is missing. The sample lists about 37,000 clones; over 75% were seen once. Sequenced: memory CD4+ T cells from PBMCs. The receptor source for this set is an adult with COVID-19.

This chain joins TRBV5-1 and TRBJ1-3, with D uncertain. This CDR3 spans 14 amino acids. V lost 4 bases, J lost 1 base, and 9 bases lay in between. Per germline, CDR1 SGHRS and CDR2 YFSETQ. The CDR3 reads CASSLPGSGNTIYF. The CDR3 nucleotides are TGCGCCAGCAGCCTTCCGGGGTCTGGAAACACCATATATTTT.

The genes are TRBV28 and TRBJ1-6; D not resolved. The germline V and J ends were trimmed by 6 bases and 6 bases, with 12 bases remaining between them. Per germline, CDR1 MDHEN and CDR2 SYDVKM. The CDR3 is 14 residues long. CDR3 residues: CASSPPGPNSPLHF. The DNA for the CDR3 is TGTGCCAGCAGCCCGCCGGGTCCTAATTCACCCCTCCACTTT. Using reference TRBV28 and TRBJ1-6 for the parts outside the CDR3, the full variable domain is DVKVTQSSRYLVKRTGEKVFLECVQDMDHENMFWYRQDPGLGLRLIYFSYDVKMKEKGDIPEGYSVSREKKERFSLILESASTNQTSMYLCASSPPGPNSPLHFGNGTRLTVT.

The genes are TRBV19 and TRBJ1-4; D remains ambiguous. V was pared by 6 bases and J by 4 bases, with 9 bases between. CDR1 and CDR2 from the germline V gene are LNHDA and SQIVND (reference sequence). This CDR3 comprises 13 residues. Here the CDR3 DNA reads TGTGCCAGTAGAGATGCGGGTAATGAAAAACTGTTTTTT. Protein: CASRDAGNEKLFF.

The gene calls are TRBV19 and TRBJ1-1; 7 nucleotides agree with TRBD1. From germline, CDR1 is LNHDA and CDR2 SQIVND (reference sequence). The ends lost 5 bases at V and 3 bases at J; junction bases unmatched: 15. The CDR3 is 17 residues long. CDR3 bases: TGTGCCAGTAGTCCACCAATCCGGGACAGAATTTACACTGAAGCTTTCTTT. It yields the protein CASSPPIRDRIYTEAFF.

A single count supports this clone. The chain uses TRBV11-2 and TRBJ2-1; D is undetermined. This CDR3 comprises 11 residues. Germline V gene lookup returns CDR1 SGHAT and CDR2 FQNNGV. V was clipped by 0 bases and J by 9 bases, with 3 bases between them. The CDR3 DNA reads as TGTGCCAGCAGCTTAGACGGTGAGCAGTTCTTC. Protein product: CASSLDGEQFF.

The chain couples TRBV4-2 to TRBJ2-7, with 12 nucleotides matching TRBD2. V dropped 4 bases and J dropped 3; count of bases not matched to a gene: 4. Germline-derived CDR1 and CDR2 are LGHNA and YNFKEQ. This CDR3 has 15 residues. CDR3 in amino acids: CASSLELAGGYEQYF. The DNA for the CDR3 is TGTGCCAGCAGCCTAGAACTAGCGGGGGGCTACGAGCAGTACTTC.

V gene TRBV24-1 combines with J gene TRBJ2-5; TRBD2 matches 10 bases. The CDR3 length is 17 residues. Germline V gene data show CDR1 as KGHDR and CDR2 as SFDVKD. V lost 3 bases, J lost 5 bases, and 11 bases stayed unmatched. CDR3 residues: CATSDAPKAGGWETQYF. DNA of the CDR3: TGTGCCACCAGTGATGCCCCCAAAGCGGGAGGGTGGGAGACCCAGTACTTC.

The chain links TRBV11-2 to TRBJ1-1; a possible D gene is TRBD1 (6 bases). Germline V gives CDR1 SGHAT, CDR2 FQNNGV. This CDR3 is built from 14 residues. V was cut by 7 bases and J by 4 bases, with 16 bases left in between. This chain's CDR3 is CASKSPGGLTEAFF. The CDR3 DNA reads TGTGCCAGCAAGTCCCCGGGGGGGCTCACTGAAGCTTTCTTT. The entire variable domain, with the rest obtained from reference TRBV11-2 and TRBJ1-1, is as follows: EAGVAQSPRYKIIEKRQSVAFWCNPISGHATLYWYQQILGQGPKLLIQFQNNGVVDDSQLPKDRFSAERLKGVDSTLKIQPAKLEDSAVYLCASKSPGGLTEAFFGQGTRLTVV.

The rearrangement links TRBV5-5 to TRBJ2-2; D is perhaps TRBD1 or TRBD2 (5 bases each). Germline V gene lookup returns CDR1 SGHKS and CDR2 YYEKEE (reference sequence). V shed 3 bases and J shed 1 base, with 10 bases lying between them. The CDR3 sequence is 15 residues long. For the CDR3, the DNA is TGTGCCAGCAGCTCCGGGACGGGGAACACCGGGGAGCTGTTTTTT. Its protein product is CASSSGTGNTGELFF.

This clone was recorded only once. The chain recombines TRBV11-2 with TRBJ1-5; D possibly corresponds to TRBD1 (5 bases). This CDR3 is 15 amino acids long. The V end was cut by 4 bases, the J end by 0 bases, with 10 bases between. The germline V gene encodes CDR1 SGHAT and CDR2 FQNNGV. CDR3 sequence: CASSSGHDSNQPQHF. The CDR3 DNA sequence: TGTGCCAGCAGCTCCGGACATGATAGCAATCAGCCCCAGCATTTT.

The CDR3 DNA reads as TGTGCCAGCAGGGAGGCGCGGTACTCTGGAAACACCATATATTTT. Protein product: CASREARYSGNTIYF. V is TRBV28 and J is TRBJ1-3; no definite D call. The CDR3 loop spans 15 amino acids. V was clipped by 6 bases and J by 0 bases, with 12 bases between them. Germline CDR1 and CDR2: MDHEN and SYDVKM.

CDR3 in amino acids: CASSDPGQGLDGYTF. CDR3 DNA sequence: TGTGCCAGCAGTGACCCGGGACAGGGGTTGGATGGCTACACCTTC. The chain is built from TRBV28 and TRBJ1-2, with 10 bases aligning to TRBD1. This CDR3 contains 15 residues. The ends lost 5 bases at V and 6 bases at J; junction bases unmatched: 9. Germline CDR1 reads MDHEN; CDR2 reads SYDVKM.

A remark on this clone: At one end, the junction sequence differs from germline, possibly due to a read error. The chain combines TRBV9 with TRBJ2-7; D is unclear. The CDR3 length is 14 residues. Germline V CDR1 and CDR2: SGDLS, YYNGEE. Here the CDR3 DNA reads TGTGTCAGCAGCCCAGATCCTCTGAGCTACGAGCAGTACTTC. It translates to CVSSPDPLSYEQYF.

This chain links TRBV7-2 with TRBJ1-1; D not certain. The V gene's germline CDR1 is SGHTA and CDR2 FQGNSA. The germline V and J ends were trimmed by 6 bases and 3 bases, with 5 bases remaining between them. CDR3 length: 11 residues. CDR3 sequence reads: CASRQYTEAFF. CDR3 coding DNA: TGTGCCAGCAGACAGTACACTGAAGCTTTCTTT.

CDR3 protein: CASSEQDRTYNEQFF. The CDR3 nucleotides are TGCGCCAGCAGTGAGCAGGACAGGACCTACAATGAGCAGTTCTTC. The gene calls are TRBV10-2 and TRBJ2-1; the match to TRBD1 covers 7 bases. This CDR3 spans 15 amino acids. Germline V gives CDR1 WSHSY, CDR2 SAAADI. The J segment lost 2 bases and the V segment lost 2 bases, leaving 3 bases of the junction unmatched.

This clone was recorded once. The rearrangement uses TRBV5-1 and TRBJ2-1; maybe TRBD2 (6 bases). The CDR3 is 17 amino acids. V dropped 2 bases and J dropped 0 bases, with 15 bases sitting between them. Germline CDR1 and CDR2: SGHRS and YFSETQ. The CDR3 DNA sequence: TGCGCCAGCAGCTTACAAGGGACTTCGAGCTCCTACAATGAGCAGTTCTTC. This codes for CASSLQGTSSSYNEQFF.

V gene TRBV5-1 combines with J gene TRBJ1-5; unclear D gene. Per the germline V gene, CDR1 is SGHRS and CDR2 is YFSETQ. The V end lost 0 bases, the J end lost 1 base, and 5 bases lay between the germline ends. CDR3 length equals 14 residues. For the CDR3, the DNA is TGCGCCAGCAGCTTGGGGACGAGCAATCAGCCCCAGCATTTT. Protein: CASSLGTSNQPQHF.

V is TRBV7-2 and J is TRBJ1-6; the D is unclear. Germline CDR1 reads SGHTA; CDR2 reads FQGNSA. Deletions cut 5 bases from V and 0 bases from J, with 8 bases between. This CDR3 spans 15 amino acids. The CDR3, as DNA: TGTGCCAGCAGCAGAGAGGGCTCCTATAATTCACCCCTCCACTTT. Protein: CASSREGSYNSPLHF.

This sequence joins TRBV5-1 and TRBJ2-2; the D gene is possibly TRBD1 (6 bases). CDR3 length: 15 residues. Germline assignment: CDR1 SGHRS and CDR2 YFSETQ. V dropped 4 bases and J dropped 6 bases, with 16 bases sitting between them. CDR3 in amino acids: CASSRRTVQSGELFF. The CDR3 DNA reads as TGCGCCAGCAGCCGCCGGACAGTACAGTCCGGGGAGCTGTTTTTT.

The chain recombines TRBV4-2 with TRBJ2-4; 15 nucleotides match TRBD2. In germline, CDR1 is LGHNA, CDR2 YNFKEQ. Trimming cost V 4 bases and J 8 bases; bases outside gene matches: 6. This CDR3 is built from 16 residues. The CDR3 spells CASSPGLAGGPDIQYF. The DNA for the CDR3 is TGTGCCAGCAGCCCCGGACTAGCGGGAGGGCCTGACATTCAGTACTTC.